This T cell receptor beta chain stems from a study of cytomegalovirus exposure and HLA in healthy donors. Study observations and caveats: The study labeled 170 or so TCR beta chains cytomegalovirus-associated. Among the CMV-associated chains, three were confirmed in vitro as specific for CMV antigens.

TCRdb's table, derived via immunoSEQ multiplex PCR, lists solely in-frame clones and lacks some. There are 180,000 or so clones in the sample; 80% to 90% occur only once, and roughly 13% lies in the top ten. Germline CDR1 and CDR2: SQVTM and ANQGSEA. This CDR3 has 13 amino acids. V shed 3 bases, J shed 4 bases, and the junction held 3 bases outside the gene matches. This clone was seen only a few times. Its target is not known. The receptor was derived from a woman younger than 45 in good health and CMV-seropositive. Sequences were obtained from PBMCs. The chain employs TRBV29-1 and TRBJ1-5; TRBD1 agrees at 7 bases. The CDR3 DNA reads as TGCAGCGTTGAGGGGACAGAGAATCAGCCCCAGCATTTT. Protein product: CSVEGTENQPQHF.